This entry lists 14 T cell receptor beta chains sequenced from one sample in a study of T cell repertoires in cytomegalovirus infection. TCRdb reprocessed the reads with MiXCR, giving one entry per CDR3 protein. The sample carries approximately 250,000 distinct CDR3 sequences, around an eighth recorded once. The sample comprised PBMCs. The source is a human donor in good health (CMV status not recorded). Some clones in this sample may be carry-over from other donors' samples.

In this sample, this clonotype turned up once. This clone may be a read error of a much larger clone one base away. The gene calls are TRBV10-3 and TRBJ2-1, with 10 bases lining up with TRBD2. The trim removed 6 bases at V and 9 bases at J, leaving 5 bases unmatched. CDR1 and CDR2 (germline): ENHRY, SYGVKD. The CDR3 has 13 residues. CDR3 nucleotide sequence: TGTGCCATCAGCAGCGGGGGGGGCTTTGAGCAGTTCTTC. It encodes CAISSGGGFEQFF.

The sample holds a few counts of this clonotype. The chain is built from TRBV20-1 and TRBJ2-7; 7 bases match TRBD1. Germline V gene sequence: CDR1 DFQATT, CDR2 SNEGSKA (reference sequence). The CDR3 consists of 13 residues. With 6 bases clipped from V and 1 base from J, the junction kept 6 bases outside the gene matches. CDR3 DNA sequence: TGCAGTGCCAAGGGACAGAGATCCTACGAGCAGTACTTC. Translation gives CSAKGQRSYEQYF.

The sample holds many counts of this clonotype. The V call is TRBV7-2, the J call TRBJ2-5; maybe TRBD1 (6 bases). V shed 1 base and J shed 3 bases, with 9 bases lying between them. Germline V gene data show CDR1 as SGHTA and CDR2 as FQGNSA. The CDR3 spans 14 residues. The CDR3 nucleotides read TGTGCCAGCAGCTTAGACAGGGCGAAAGAGACCCAGTACTTC. Its translation: CASSLDRAKETQYF. The whole variable domain, filled in from reference TRBV7-2 and TRBJ2-5, reads GAGVSQSPSNKVTEKGKDVELRCDPISGHTALYWYRQSLGQGLEFLIYFQGNSAPDKSGLPSDRFSAERTGGSVSTLTIQRTQQEDSAVYLCASSLDRAKETQYFGPGTRLLVL.

There are many counts of this clonotype. The chain links TRBV14 to TRBJ1-6; D is ambiguous. CDR3 length: 14 amino acids. Germline V lookup: CDR1 SGHDN, CDR2 FVKESK. The germline V and J ends were trimmed by 0 bases and 12 bases, with 12 bases remaining between them. CDR3 region: CASSQDGLNRPLHF. The DNA of the CDR3 is TGTGCCAGCAGCCAAGACGGTCTGAATAGACCCCTCCACTTT.

This clonotype was seen only a few times. The J gene is TRBJ2-3, the V gene TRBV4-1; D may be TRBD1 or TRBD2 (5 bases each). V was cut by 0 bases and J by 6 bases, with 13 bases left in between. The CDR3 sequence is 15 residues long. The germline V gene encodes CDR1 MGHRA and CDR2 YSYEKL. The CDR3 bases are TGCGCCAGCAGCCAAGATGCTCGGGGACGGGATACGCAGTATTTT. Translation gives CASSQDARGRDTQYF.

This clonotype turned up a few times. The chain is built from TRBV29-1 and TRBJ1-1, with TRBD1 as a possible D gene (5 bases). This CDR3 comprises 13 residues. Trimming stripped 5 bases from V and 4 bases from J, with 14 bases between. Looked up from germline, CDR1 is SQVTM and CDR2 is ANQGSEA. The CDR3 region has the DNA TGCAGCGTTAACCAGGCCGGGGGCACTGAAGCTTTCTTT. Amino acid sequence: CSVNQAGGTEAFF.

The CDR3 region has the DNA TGCAGCGTTGATAACAGGTCCGGCGGGGGAACCACTGAAGCTTTCTTT. Amino acids: CSVDNRSGGGTTEAFF. V and J are TRBV29-1 and TRBJ1-1; a possible D gene is TRBD1 (5 bases). Germline CDR1 is SQVTM and CDR2 is ANQGSEA. The CDR3 has 16 amino acids. Trimming cost V 3 bases and J 4 bases, with 21 bases left between them.

Many counts were recorded for this clonotype. One end of the junction does not line up with germline, which may come from a read error. The chain joins TRBV28 to TRBJ2-5, with D perhaps matching TRBD1 (5 bases). There are 13 residues in the CDR3. CDR1 and CDR2 (germline): MDHEN, SYDVKM. The CDR3, as DNA: TGTGCCAGCAGTCTATGGGGCCGGGAGACCCAGTACTTC. The encoded protein is CASSLWGRETQYF.

The chain employs TRBV5-1 and TRBJ1-2; TRBD1 agrees at 7 bases. This CDR3 has 16 residues. CDR1 is SGHRS, CDR2 YFSETQ, per germline. J lost 0 bases, V lost 4 bases, and 9 bases had no gene match. The chain's CDR3 is CASSPAGGTANYGYTF. CDR3 in DNA: TGCGCCAGCAGCCCGGCGGGTGGGACAGCTAACTATGGCTACACCTTC.

This chain joins TRBV5-1 and TRBJ2-1; TRBD2 matches at 13 bases. Per the germline V gene, CDR1 is SGHRS and CDR2 is YFSETQ. This CDR3 has 16 amino acids. V lost 0 bases, J lost 10 bases, and 7 bases stayed unmatched. The CDR3 spells CASSLVTSGGAGEQFF. The CDR3 coding sequence is TGCGCCAGCAGCTTGGTAACTAGCGGGGGGGCCGGGGAGCAGTTCTTC.

This clonotype was counted a few times. The genes are TRBV19 and TRBJ2-5, with 8 bases fitting TRBD1. The ends lost 6 bases at V and 3 bases at J; junction bases unmatched: 3. Germline values: CDR1 LNHDA, CDR2 SQIVND (reference sequence). The CDR3 contains 13 residues. In nucleotides, the CDR3 is TGTGCCAGTAGCATGGACAGGGAAGAGACCCAGTACTTC. It is translated as CASSMDREETQYF. Full variable domain (outside the CDR3, taken from reference TRBV19 and TRBJ2-5): DGGITQSPKYLFRKEGQNVTLSCEQNLNHDAMYWYRQDPGQGLRLIYYSQIVNDFQKGDIAEGYSVSREKKESFPLTVTSAQKNPTAFYLCASSMDREETQYFGPGTRLLVL.

The sample holds a few counts of this clonotype. CDR3 loop: CASSSLTQETQYF. The CDR3 region has the DNA TGCGCCAGCAGCTCGCTCACCCAAGAGACCCAGTACTTC. This rearrangement joins TRBV5-1 to TRBJ2-5; D is unclear. Per germline, CDR1 SGHRS and CDR2 YFSETQ. Trimming shortened V by 3 bases and J by 1 base, and 7 bases separated the two germline ends. The CDR3 consists of 13 residues.

The genes are TRBV29-1 and TRBJ1-1; D perhaps matches TRBD1 (5 bases). This CDR3 comprises 13 residues. Trimming removed 7 bases from V and 0 bases from J, with 12 bases in between. Germline CDR1 is SQVTM and CDR2 is ANQGSEA. CDR3: CSAATAMNTEAFF. CDR3 DNA: TGCAGCGCCGCGACAGCGATGAACACTGAAGCTTTCTTT.

The chain recombines TRBV20-1 with TRBJ2-3; D unclear. Per the germline V gene, CDR1 is DFQATT and CDR2 is SNEGSKA (reference sequence). Trimming removed 6 bases at V and 0 bases at J, with 13 bases between. This CDR3 has 14 residues. This CDR3 reads CSAYGRRSTDTQYF. The CDR3 DNA reads TGCAGTGCCTACGGACGCCGTAGCACAGATACGCAGTATTTT.